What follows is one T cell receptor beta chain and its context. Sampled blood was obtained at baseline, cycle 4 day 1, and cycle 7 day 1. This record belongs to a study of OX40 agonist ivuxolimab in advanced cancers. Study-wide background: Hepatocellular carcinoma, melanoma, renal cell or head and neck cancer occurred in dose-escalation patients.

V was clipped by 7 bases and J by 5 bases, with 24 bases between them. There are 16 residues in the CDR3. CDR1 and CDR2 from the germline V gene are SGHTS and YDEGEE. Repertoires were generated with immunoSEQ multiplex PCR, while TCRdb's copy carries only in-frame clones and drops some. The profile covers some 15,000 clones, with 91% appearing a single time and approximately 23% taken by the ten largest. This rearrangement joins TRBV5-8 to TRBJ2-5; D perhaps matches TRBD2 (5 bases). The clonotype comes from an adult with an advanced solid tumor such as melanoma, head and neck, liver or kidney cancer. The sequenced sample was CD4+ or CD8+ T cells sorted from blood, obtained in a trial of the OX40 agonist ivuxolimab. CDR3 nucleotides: TGTGCCAGCGGGAAAGGGTCTAGCAACTTTGGGGAGACCCAGTACTTC. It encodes CASGKGSSNFGETQYF.